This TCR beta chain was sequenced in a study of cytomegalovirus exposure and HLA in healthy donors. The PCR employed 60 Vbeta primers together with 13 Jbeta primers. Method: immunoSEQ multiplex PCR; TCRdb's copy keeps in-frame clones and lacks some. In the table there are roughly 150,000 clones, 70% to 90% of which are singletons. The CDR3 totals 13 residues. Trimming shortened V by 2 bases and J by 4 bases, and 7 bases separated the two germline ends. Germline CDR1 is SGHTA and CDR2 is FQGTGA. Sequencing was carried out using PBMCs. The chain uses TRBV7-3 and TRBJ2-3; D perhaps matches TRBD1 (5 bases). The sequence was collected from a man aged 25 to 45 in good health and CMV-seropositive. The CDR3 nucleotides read TGTGCCAGCAGCTTAGCAGGGCCAGATACGCAGTATTTT. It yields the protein CASSLAGPDTQYF.